This TCR beta chain was sequenced during a study of beta chain features in type 1 diabetes. Study-wide context: In all, around 100 million sorted cells from all samples were analyzed. Study-wide findings and caveats: When Type 1 diabetes patients were examined, their TCRB CDR3s proved moderately but significantly shorter in all four CD4+ subsets. Insertions were fewer and deletions more numerous at VDJ junctions in type 1 diabetes patients.

Expressed TCRB transcripts got sequenced, as all isolated RNA was reverse transcribed. The table came from immunoSEQ multiplex PCR; TCRdb's copy has only in-frame clones and leaves some out. The sample has about 700,000 clones, 13% seen once. Only a few counts were recorded for this clone. What it recognizes is unknown. The germline V gene has CDR1 MNHEY and CDR2 SVGAGI. Trimming took 2 bases from V and 6 from J, leaving 11 bases between them. CDR3 size: 13 residues. This rearrangement joins TRBV6-5 to TRBJ2-7; either TRBD1 or TRBD2 may fit D (5 bases each). The sequence was obtained from a man younger than 30 with type 1 diabetes. Sequencing was carried out using naive CD4+ T cells from blood. In nucleotides, the CDR3 is TGTGCCAGCAGTTACCCGGGACCCGGCGAGCAGTACTTC. The encoded protein is CASSYPGPGEQYF.